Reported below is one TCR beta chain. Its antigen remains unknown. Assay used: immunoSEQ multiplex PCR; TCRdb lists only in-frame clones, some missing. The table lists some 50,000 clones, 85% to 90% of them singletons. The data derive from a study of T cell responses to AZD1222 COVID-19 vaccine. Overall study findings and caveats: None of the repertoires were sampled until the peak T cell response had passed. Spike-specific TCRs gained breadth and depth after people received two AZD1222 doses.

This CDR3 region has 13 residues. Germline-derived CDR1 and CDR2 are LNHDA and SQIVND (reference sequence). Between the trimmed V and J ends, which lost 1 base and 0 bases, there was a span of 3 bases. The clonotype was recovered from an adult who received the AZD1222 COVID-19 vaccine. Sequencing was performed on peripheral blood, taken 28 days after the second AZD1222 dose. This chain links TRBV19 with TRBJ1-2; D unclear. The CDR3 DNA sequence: TGTGCCAGTAGTATAGGGGCTAACTATGGCTACACCTTC. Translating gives CASSIGANYGYTF.